The 13 T cell receptor beta chains in this list originate from one sample, sequenced in a study of technical replicates of blood from several donors. Only in-frame clones appear in the TCRdb table, and some are missing; sequencing was by immunoSEQ multiplex PCR. The sample lists about 67,000 clones; more than 95% were seen once. Sequenced material: T cells isolated from PBMCs. Source of these receptors: a human donor in good health.

The chain is built from TRBV2 and TRBJ1-5; 7 bases fit TRBD1. J lost 1 base, V lost 6 bases, and 9 bases had no gene match. CDR1 SNHLY and CDR2 FYNNEI come from the germline V gene. The CDR3 spans 16 residues. CDR3 bases: TGTGCCAGCAGAGGGACAGCGGTCGTGAGCAATCAGCCCCAGCATTTT. It encodes CASRGTAVVSNQPQHF. Together with reference TRBV2 and TRBJ1-5, the CDR3 gives the full variable domain: EPEVTQTPSHQVTQMGQEVILRCVPISNHLYFYWYRQILGQKVEFLVSFYNNEISEKSEIFDDQFSVERPDGSNFTLKIRSTKLEDSAMYFCASRGTAVVSNQPQHFGDGTRLSIL.

This chain joins TRBV2 and TRBJ2-2; TRBD2 matches 8 bases. The CDR3 is 14 amino acids. Trimming took 7 bases from V and 4 from J; bases not matched to a gene: 5. Germline-derived CDR1 and CDR2 are SNHLY and FYNNEI. The CDR3 sequence: CASNRAGGTGELFF. The CDR3 nucleotides are TGTGCCAGCAACCGGGCGGGAGGCACCGGGGAGCTGTTTTTT.

In its sample, this clone was seen once. The rearrangement links TRBV2 to TRBJ1-5; TRBD1 matches 7 bases. Trimming at V came to 3 bases and at J to 0 bases, leaving 11 bases not matched to a gene. CDR1 is SNHLY, CDR2 FYNNEI, per germline. This CDR3 has 18 residues. This chain's CDR3 is CASSDPGGYFHSNQPQHF. In nucleotides, the CDR3 is TGTGCCAGCAGTGACCCAGGGGGATACTTCCATAGCAATCAGCCCCAGCATTTT.

This chain uses TRBV10-1 with TRBJ1-4; 11 bases align to TRBD1. CDR3 length: 17 residues. V lost 3 bases and J lost 4; bases outside the gene matches: 7. Germline V gene lookup returns CDR1 WNHNN and CDR2 SYGVQD (reference sequence). The CDR3 DNA follows: TGCGCCAGCAGTGACTCGGGACAGGGGGAGATTAATGAAAAACTGTTTTTT. It specifies CASSDSGQGEINEKLFF.

This clone showed up just once. The V gene is TRBV29-1, the J gene TRBJ2-1, with TRBD2 as a possible D gene (6 bases). Germline CDR1 SQVTM, CDR2 ANQGSEA. The CDR3 extends over 11 amino acids. The ends were cut back, 4 bases at V and 10 bases at J, with 11 bases in the middle. Written as DNA, the CDR3 is TGCAGCGTTGCGGAGGGCGGGGAGCAGTTCTTC. Translation gives CSVAEGGEQFF.

The genes are TRBV5-4 and TRBJ2-3; 9 bases are shared with TRBD2. This CDR3 contains 16 residues. Germline CDR1 reads SGHNT; CDR2 reads YYREEE (reference sequence). Trimming at V came to 4 bases and at J to 2 bases, leaving 8 bases not matched to a gene. In DNA form, the CDR3 reads TGTGCCAGCAGCGAGGGGACTAGCCCCCACACAGATACGCAGTATTTT. Translating gives CASSEGTSPHTDTQYF.

J is TRBJ2-3 and V is TRBV5-1; TRBD1 aligns across 9 bases. Trimming removed 0 bases from V and 2 bases from J; junction bases left unmatched: 7. The CDR3 sequence is 17 residues long. CDR1 and CDR2 (germline): SGHRS, YFSETQ. The CDR3 region has the DNA TGCGCCAGCAGCTTGGTTTTGACAGGGGGTATCACAGATACGCAGTATTTT. This gives the protein CASSLVLTGGITDTQYF.

This chain links TRBV11-3 with TRBJ2-7; tentatively, D is TRBD1 (5 bases). This CDR3 contains 13 residues. In germline, CDR1 is SGHNT, CDR2 YENEEA. The V gene lost 8 bases and the J gene lost 0 bases, with 11 bases spanning the gap. The CDR3 loop is CASSVQGSYEQYF. The CDR3 bases are TGTGCCAGCTCCGTGCAGGGCTCCTACGAGCAGTACTTC.

V usage is TRBV5-8 and J usage is TRBJ2-1; 8 positions agree with TRBD2. After removal of 1 base from V and 0 bases from J, the junction contained 0 bases not matched to a gene. Germline CDR1 is SGHTS and CDR2 is YDEGEE. There are 15 residues in the CDR3. The CDR3 here is CASSLRGGSYNEQFF. In DNA, the CDR3 is TGTGCCAGCAGCTTGCGGGGGGGCTCCTACAATGAGCAGTTCTTC.

The V and J genes are TRBV6-5 and TRBJ1-1; the match to TRBD1 covers 10 bases. V shed 4 bases, J shed 3 bases, and the junction held 5 bases outside the gene matches. CDR1 MNHEY and CDR2 SVGAGI come from the germline V gene. The CDR3 loop spans 15 amino acids. CDR3 nucleotides: TGTGCCAGCAGTTTAGGACAGGGGGTTTACACTGAAGCTTTCTTT. This encodes CASSLGQGVYTEAFF.

The J gene is TRBJ2-7, the V gene TRBV6-5; 9 bases align to TRBD1. Looked up from germline, CDR1 is MNHEY and CDR2 is SVGAGI. With 5 bases clipped from V and 5 bases from J, the junction kept 7 bases outside the gene matches. This CDR3 region has 14 residues. DNA for the CDR3: TGTGCCAGCAGTCCCGGGACAGGGACGCACGAGCAGTACTTC. Translation gives CASSPGTGTHEQYF.

V and J are TRBV7-8 and TRBJ2-7; 10 bases match TRBD2. Per germline, CDR1 SGHVS and CDR2 FQNEAQ. J was trimmed by 5 bases and V by 5 bases; bases with no gene match: 6. The CDR3 covers 14 residues. In DNA form, the CDR3 reads TGTGCCAGCAGCCAACTAGGACTAGCGGACGAGCAGTACTTC. Protein sequence: CASSQLGLADEQYF.

The V and J genes are TRBV5-1 and TRBJ2-2; D remains unclear. Germline values: CDR1 SGHRS, CDR2 YFSETQ. The CDR3 runs to 18 residues. V lost 2 bases and J lost 2, with 19 bases in between. The CDR3 loop is CASSFPPTEDLNTGELFF. The CDR3 DNA is TGCGCCAGCAGCTTCCCCCCGACCGAGGATCTTAACACCGGGGAGCTGTTTTTT.